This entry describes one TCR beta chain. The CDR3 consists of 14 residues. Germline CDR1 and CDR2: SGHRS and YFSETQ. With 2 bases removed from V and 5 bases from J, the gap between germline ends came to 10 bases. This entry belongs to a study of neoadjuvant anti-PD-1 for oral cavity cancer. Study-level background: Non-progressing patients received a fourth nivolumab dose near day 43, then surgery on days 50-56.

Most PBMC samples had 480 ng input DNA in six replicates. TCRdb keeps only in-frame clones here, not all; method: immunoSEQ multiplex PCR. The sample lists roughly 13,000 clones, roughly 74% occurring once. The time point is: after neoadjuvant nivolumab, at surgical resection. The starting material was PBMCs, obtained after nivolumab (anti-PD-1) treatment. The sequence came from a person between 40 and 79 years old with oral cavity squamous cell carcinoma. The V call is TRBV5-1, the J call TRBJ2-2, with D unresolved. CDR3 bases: TGCGCCAGCAGCTTCGAAGGAGATACCGGGGAGCTGTTTTTT. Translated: CASSFEGDTGELFF.